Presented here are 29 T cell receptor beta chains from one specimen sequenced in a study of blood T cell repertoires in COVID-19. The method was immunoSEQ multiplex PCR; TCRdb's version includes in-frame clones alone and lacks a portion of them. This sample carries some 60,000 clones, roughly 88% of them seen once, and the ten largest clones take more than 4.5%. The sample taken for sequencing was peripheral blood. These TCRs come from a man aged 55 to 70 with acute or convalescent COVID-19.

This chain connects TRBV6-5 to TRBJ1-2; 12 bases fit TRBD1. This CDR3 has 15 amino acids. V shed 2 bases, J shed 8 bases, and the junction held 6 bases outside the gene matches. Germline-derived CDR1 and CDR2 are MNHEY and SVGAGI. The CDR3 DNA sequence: TGTGCCAGCAGTTACGAAACCGGGACAGGGGGCGGCTACACCTTC. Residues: CASSYETGTGGGYTF.

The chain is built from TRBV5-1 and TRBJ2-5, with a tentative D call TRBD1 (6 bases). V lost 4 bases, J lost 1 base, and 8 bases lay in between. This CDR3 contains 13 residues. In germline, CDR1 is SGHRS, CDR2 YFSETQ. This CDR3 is CASSPQGQETQYF. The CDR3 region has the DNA TGCGCCAGCAGCCCACAGGGCCAAGAGACCCAGTACTTC.

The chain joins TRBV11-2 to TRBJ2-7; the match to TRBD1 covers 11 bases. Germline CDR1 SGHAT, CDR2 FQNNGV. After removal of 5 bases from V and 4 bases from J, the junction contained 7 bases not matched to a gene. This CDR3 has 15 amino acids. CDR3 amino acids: CASSAGQGVRYEQYF. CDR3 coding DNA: TGTGCCAGCAGCGCGGGACAGGGGGTTAGGTACGAGCAGTACTTC.

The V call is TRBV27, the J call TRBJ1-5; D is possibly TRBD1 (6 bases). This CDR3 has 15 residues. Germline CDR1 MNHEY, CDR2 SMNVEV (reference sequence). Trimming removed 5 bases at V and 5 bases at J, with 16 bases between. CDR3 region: CASSGSTGRDQPQHF. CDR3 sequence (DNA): TGTGCCAGCAGTGGAAGTACAGGGCGGGATCAGCCCCAGCATTTT.

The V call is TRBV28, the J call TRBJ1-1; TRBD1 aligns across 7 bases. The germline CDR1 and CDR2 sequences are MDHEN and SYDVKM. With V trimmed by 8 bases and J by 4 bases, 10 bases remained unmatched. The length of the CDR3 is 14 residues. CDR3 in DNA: TGTGCCAGCGATTACTCAGGGGGGAGCACTGAAGCTTTCTTT. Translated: CASDYSGGSTEAFF.

CDR3 sequence reads: CAWTRKFQETQYF. DNA of the CDR3: TGTGCCTGGACGAGGAAGTTCCAAGAGACCCAGTACTTC. The chain uses TRBV30 and TRBJ2-5; no clear D gene. V gave up 4 bases and J gave up 1 base, with 10 bases separating them. Germline CDR1 GTSNPN, CDR2 SVGIG (reference sequence). The CDR3 covers 13 residues.

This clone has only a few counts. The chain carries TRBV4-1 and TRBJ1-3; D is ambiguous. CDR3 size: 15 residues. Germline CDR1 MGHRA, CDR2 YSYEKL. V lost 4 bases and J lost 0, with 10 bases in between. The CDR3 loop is CASSRLGLSGNTIYF. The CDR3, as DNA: TGCGCCAGCAGCCGATTAGGACTCTCTGGAAACACCATATATTTT.

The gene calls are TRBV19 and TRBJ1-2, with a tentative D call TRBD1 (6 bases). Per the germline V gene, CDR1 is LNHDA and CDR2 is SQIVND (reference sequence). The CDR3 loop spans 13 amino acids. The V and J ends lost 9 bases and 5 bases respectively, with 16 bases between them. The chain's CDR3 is CASLRGWGYGYTF. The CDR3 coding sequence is TGTGCCAGCCTCAGGGGCTGGGGTTATGGCTACACCTTC.

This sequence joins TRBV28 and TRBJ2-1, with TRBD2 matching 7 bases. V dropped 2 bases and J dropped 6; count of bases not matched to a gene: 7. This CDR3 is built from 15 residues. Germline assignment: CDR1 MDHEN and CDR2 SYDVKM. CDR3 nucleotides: TGTGCCAGCAGTTTACAGGCTAGCGGTTCCAATGAGCAGTTCTTC. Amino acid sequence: CASSLQASGSNEQFF.

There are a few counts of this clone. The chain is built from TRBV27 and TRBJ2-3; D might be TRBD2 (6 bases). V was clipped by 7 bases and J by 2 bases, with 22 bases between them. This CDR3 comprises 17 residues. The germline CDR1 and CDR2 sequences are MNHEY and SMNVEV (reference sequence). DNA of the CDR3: TGTGCCAGCATCAGCGGGCCTGCGATGGTGATCACAGATACGCAGTATTTT. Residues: CASISGPAMVITDTQYF.

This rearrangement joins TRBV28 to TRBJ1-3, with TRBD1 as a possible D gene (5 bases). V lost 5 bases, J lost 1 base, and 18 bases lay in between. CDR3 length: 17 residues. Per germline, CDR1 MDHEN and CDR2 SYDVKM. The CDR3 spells CASSPITRGWSGNTIYF. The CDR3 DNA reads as TGTGCCAGCAGTCCCATCACCCGGGGGTGGTCTGGAAACACCATATATTTT.

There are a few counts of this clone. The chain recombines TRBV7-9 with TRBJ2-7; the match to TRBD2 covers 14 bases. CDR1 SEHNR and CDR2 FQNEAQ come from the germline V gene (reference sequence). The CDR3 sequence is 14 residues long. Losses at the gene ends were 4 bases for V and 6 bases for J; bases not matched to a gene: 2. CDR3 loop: CASSSGLAGVEQYF. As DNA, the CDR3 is TGTGCCAGCAGCTCGGGACTAGCGGGAGTCGAGCAGTACTTC.

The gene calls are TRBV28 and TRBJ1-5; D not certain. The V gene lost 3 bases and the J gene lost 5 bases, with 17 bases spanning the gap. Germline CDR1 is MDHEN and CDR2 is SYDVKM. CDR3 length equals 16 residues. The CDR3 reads CASSFRPARGDQPQHF. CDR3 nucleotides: TGTGCCAGCAGTTTTAGGCCGGCCCGGGGTGATCAGCCCCAGCATTTT.

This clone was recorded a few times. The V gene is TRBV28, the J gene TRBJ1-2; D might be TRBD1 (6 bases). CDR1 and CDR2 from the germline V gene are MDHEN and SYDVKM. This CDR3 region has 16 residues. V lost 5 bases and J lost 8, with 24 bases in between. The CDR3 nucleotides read TGTGCCAGCAGTCCCCCTCGGGGGAGGGGGGTCTGGGGCTACACCTTC. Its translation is CASSPPRGRGVWGYTF.

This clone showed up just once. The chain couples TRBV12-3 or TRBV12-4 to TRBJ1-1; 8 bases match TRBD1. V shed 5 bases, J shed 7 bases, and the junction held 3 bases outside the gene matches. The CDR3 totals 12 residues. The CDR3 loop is CASSRTGLEAFF. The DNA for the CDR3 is TGTGCCAGCAGTCGGACAGGGCTTGAAGCTTTCTTT.

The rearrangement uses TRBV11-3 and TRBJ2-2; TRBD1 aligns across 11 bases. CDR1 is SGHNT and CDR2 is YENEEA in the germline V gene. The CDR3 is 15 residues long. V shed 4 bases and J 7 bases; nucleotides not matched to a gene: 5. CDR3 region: CASSWGQGVVGELFF. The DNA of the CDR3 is TGTGCCAGCAGCTGGGGACAGGGGGTTGTCGGGGAGCTGTTTTTT. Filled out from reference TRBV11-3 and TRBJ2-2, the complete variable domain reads EAGVVQSPRYKIIEKKQPVAFWCNPISGHNTLYWYLQNLGQGPELLIRYENEEAVDDSQLPKDRFSAERLKGVDSTLKIQPAELGDSAVYLCASSWGQGVVGELFFGEGSRLTVL.

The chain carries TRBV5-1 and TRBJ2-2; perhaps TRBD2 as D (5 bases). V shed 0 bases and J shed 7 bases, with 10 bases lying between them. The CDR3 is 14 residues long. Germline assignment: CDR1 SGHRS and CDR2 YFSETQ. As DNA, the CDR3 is TGCGCCAGCAGCTTGGAGGACTCCGGCGGGGAGCTGTTTTTT. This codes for CASSLEDSGGELFF.

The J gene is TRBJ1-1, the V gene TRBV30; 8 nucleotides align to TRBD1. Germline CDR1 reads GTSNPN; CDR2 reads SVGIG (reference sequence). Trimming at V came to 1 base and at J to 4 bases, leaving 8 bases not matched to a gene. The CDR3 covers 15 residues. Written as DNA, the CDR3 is TGTGCCTGGAGTGACCCGACAGGGGTGCCCACTGAAGCTTTCTTT. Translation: CAWSDPTGVPTEAFF.

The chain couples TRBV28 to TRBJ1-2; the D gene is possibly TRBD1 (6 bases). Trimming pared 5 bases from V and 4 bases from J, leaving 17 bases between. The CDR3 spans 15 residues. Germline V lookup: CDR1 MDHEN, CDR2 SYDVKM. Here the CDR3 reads CASSVLPGQGYGYTF. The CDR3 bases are TGTGCCAGCAGTGTACTACCGGGACAAGGCTATGGCTACACCTTC.

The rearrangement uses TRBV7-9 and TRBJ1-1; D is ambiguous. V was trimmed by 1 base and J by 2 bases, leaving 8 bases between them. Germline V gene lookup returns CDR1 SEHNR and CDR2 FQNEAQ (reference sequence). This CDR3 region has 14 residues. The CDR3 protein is CASSLGTRNTEAFF. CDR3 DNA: TGTGCCAGCAGCTTAGGTACGCGCAACACTGAAGCTTTCTTT.

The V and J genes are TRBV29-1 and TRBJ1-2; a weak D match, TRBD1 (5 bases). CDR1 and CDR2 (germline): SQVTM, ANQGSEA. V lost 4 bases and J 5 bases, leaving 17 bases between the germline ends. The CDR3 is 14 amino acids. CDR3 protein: CSVGGVLGGYGYTF. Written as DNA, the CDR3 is TGCAGCGTTGGGGGGGTCCTTGGAGGTTATGGCTACACCTTC.

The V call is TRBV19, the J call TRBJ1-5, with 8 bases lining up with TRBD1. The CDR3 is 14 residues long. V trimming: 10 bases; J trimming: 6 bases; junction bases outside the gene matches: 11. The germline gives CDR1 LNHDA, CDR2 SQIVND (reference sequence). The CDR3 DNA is TGTGCCAAGCGGCAGGGGGCGAAGGGTCAGCCCCAGCATTTT. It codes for CAKRQGAKGQPQHF.

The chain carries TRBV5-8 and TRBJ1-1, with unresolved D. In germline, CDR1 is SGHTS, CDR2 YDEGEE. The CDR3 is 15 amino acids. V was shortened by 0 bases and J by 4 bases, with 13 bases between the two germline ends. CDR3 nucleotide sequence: TGTGCCAGCAGCTTGGTTCTTACCGCGGGCACTGAAGCTTTCTTT. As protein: CASSLVLTAGTEAFF.

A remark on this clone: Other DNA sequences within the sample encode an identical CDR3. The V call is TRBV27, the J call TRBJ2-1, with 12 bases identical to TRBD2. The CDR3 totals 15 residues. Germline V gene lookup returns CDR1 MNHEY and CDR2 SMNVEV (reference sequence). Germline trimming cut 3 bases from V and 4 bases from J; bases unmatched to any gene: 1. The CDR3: CASSLTSGSYNEQFF. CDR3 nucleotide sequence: TGTGCCAGCAGTTTGACTAGCGGGAGTTACAATGAGCAGTTCTTC.

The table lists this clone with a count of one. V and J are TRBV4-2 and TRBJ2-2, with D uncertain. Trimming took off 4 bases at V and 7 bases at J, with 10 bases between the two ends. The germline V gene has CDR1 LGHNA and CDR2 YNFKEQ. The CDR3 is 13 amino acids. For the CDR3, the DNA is TGTGCCAGCAGCCCCCTTAGAGGCGGGGAGCTGTTTTTT. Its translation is CASSPLRGGELFF.

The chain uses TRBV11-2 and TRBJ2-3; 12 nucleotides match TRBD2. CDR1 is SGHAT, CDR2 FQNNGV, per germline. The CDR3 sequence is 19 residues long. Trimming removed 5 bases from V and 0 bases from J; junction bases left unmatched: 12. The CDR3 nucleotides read TGTGCCAGCAGCACCCGGACTAGCGGGATAACTAAGAGCACAGATACGCAGTATTTT. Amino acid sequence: CASSTRTSGITKSTDTQYF.

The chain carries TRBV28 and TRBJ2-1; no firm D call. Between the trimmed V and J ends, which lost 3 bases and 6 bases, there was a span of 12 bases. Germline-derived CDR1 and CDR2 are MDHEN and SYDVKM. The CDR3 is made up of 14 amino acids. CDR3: CASSFRQARNEQFF. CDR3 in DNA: TGTGCCAGCAGTTTCCGGCAGGCGCGCAATGAGCAGTTCTTC.

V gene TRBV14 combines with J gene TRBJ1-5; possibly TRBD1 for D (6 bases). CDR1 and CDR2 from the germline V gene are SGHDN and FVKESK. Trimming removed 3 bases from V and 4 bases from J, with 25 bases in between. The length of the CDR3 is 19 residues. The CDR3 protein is CASSQFGRGQVGENQPQHF. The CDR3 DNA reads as TGTGCCAGCAGCCAGTTCGGCAGGGGCCAGGTCGGGGAAAATCAGCCCCAGCATTTT.

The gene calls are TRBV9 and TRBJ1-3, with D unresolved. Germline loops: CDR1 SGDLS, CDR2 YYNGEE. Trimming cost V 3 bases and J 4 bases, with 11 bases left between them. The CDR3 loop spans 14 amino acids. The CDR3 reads CASSGYRGGNTIYF. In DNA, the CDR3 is TGTGCCAGCAGCGGTTACCGCGGGGGAAACACCATATATTTT.